A single sample gave rise to the 3 T cell receptor beta chains below, sequenced in a study of a mutant IDH1 vaccine in newly diagnosed glioma. Sequencing was performed with immunoSEQ multiplex PCR; in TCRdb, only in-frame clones are kept and a portion is missing. The sample includes around 30,000 clones, approximately 90% seen only once; the top ten take approximately 12%. These TCRs' antigens remain unknown. Time point indicated: week 47, end of study. Doses of 300 ug of mutant IDH1 20-mer peptide were given with topical imiquimod. Sequences were derived from PBMCs, sampled from a glioma patient whose treatment included an IDH1 peptide vaccine. These receptors came from a woman aged 25-40 years with glioma.

The chain combines TRBV5-6 with TRBJ1-5; tentatively, D is TRBD1 (5 bases). Germline assignment: CDR1 SGHDT and CDR2 YYEEEE. This CDR3 has 18 residues. The V end lost 4 bases, the J end lost 1 base, and 21 bases lay between the germline ends. The CDR3 sequence is CASSPSRGRLGSNQPQHF. Here the CDR3 DNA reads TGTGCCAGCAGCCCCTCACGGGGACGGCTTGGGAGCAATCAGCCCCAGCATTTT.

V is TRBV5-5 and J is TRBJ1-6; D is unresolved. Germline V gene data show CDR1 as SGHKS and CDR2 as YYEKEE (reference sequence). The germline V and J ends were trimmed by 2 bases and 5 bases, with 8 bases remaining between them. This CDR3 contains 14 residues. CDR3: CASSFRADNSPLHF. Written as DNA, the CDR3 is TGTGCCAGCAGCTTTAGAGCAGATAATTCACCCCTCCACTTT.

This chain connects TRBV6-5 to TRBJ2-7; no clear D. This CDR3 has 13 residues. Per the germline V gene, CDR1 is MNHEY and CDR2 is SVGAGI. Trimming pared 3 bases from V and 6 bases from J, leaving 12 bases between. Here the CDR3 reads CASSYGARTEQYF. CDR3 nucleotide sequence: TGTGCCAGCAGTTATGGAGCGCGGACCGAGCAGTACTTC.